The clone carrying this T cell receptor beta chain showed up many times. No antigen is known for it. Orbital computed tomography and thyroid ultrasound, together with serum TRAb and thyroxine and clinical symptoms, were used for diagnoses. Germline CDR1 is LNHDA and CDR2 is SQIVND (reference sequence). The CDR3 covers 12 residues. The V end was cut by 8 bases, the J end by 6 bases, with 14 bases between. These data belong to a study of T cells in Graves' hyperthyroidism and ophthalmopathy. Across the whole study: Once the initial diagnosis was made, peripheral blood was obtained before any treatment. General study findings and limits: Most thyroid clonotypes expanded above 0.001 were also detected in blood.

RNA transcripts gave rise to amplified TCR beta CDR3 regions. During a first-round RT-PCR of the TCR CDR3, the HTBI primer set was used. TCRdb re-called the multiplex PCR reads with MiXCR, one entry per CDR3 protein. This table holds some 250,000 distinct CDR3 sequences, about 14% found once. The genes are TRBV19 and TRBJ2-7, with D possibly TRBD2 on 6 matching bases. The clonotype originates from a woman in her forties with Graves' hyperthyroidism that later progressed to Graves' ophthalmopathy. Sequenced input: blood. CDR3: CASGRGGVEQYF. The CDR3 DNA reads TGTGCCAGTGGAAGAGGAGGGGTCGAGCAGTACTTC.